This TCR beta chain was captured in a study of CD8 T cells in ankylosing spondylitis. Researchers built TCR beta libraries using quantitative 5'-RACE with molecular barcodes. TCRdb redid the calling of the 5' RACE reads with MiXCR, one entry per CDR3 protein. Of 350,000 or so distinct CDR3 sequences in the sample, 11% were seen once. Details on this clonotype: Its ends do not fully match the called genes, so a read error is possible.

This CDR3 has 14 amino acids. Germline V gene sequence: CDR1 MDHEN, CDR2 SYDVKM. The source of this sequence is a female donor with ankylosing spondylitis or in good health (not recorded which). Sequenced sample: blood, either unsorted or a sorted T cell fraction (not recorded which). V is TRBV28 and J is TRBJ1-4; 7 bases line up with TRBD1. The CDR3 DNA reads TGTGCCGGCAGTTTAAGGGGGCCTTATGAAAAACTGTTTTTT. Protein sequence: CAGSLRGPYEKLFF.